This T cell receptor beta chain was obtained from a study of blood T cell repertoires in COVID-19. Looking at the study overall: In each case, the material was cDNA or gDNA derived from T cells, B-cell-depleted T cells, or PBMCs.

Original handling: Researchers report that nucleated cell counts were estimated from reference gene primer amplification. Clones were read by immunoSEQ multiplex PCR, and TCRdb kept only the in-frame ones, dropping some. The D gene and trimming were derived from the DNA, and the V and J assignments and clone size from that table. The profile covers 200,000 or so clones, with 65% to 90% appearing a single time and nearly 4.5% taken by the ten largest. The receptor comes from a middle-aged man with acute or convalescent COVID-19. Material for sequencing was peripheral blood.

The CDR3 sequence is CAWSPFIDSPLHF. The CDR3 nucleotides are TGTGCCTGGAGTCCCTTTATTGATTCACCCCTCCACTTT. The chain employs TRBV30 and TRBJ1-6; D uncertain. The CDR3 sequence is 13 residues long. V was cut by 2 bases and J by 8 bases, with 10 bases left in between. Germline CDR1 GTSNPN, CDR2 SVGIG (reference sequence).